This T cell receptor beta chain was identified during a study of post-analysis software for immune sequencing data. Study observations and caveats: Controls had lower frequencies than patients of about 5 TRBV segments, which included TRBV5-6, TRBV5-1 and TRBV20-1.

Regarding this clonotype: What it binds is not known.

Carried by the TCR beta cDNA libraries were unique molecular identifiers. A population of about 0.9 to 10 million T cells gave rise to roughly 490,000 cDNA molecules. MiXCR, run by TCRdb on the PCR reads, gives a single entry per CDR3 protein. The data show a few hundred thousand distinct CDR3 sequences, 34% seen once. Germline V gives CDR1 MDHEN, CDR2 SYDVKM. CDR3 length: 15 amino acids. Trimming cost V 6 bases and J 0 bases, with 12 bases left between them. The TCR was taken from a girl younger than 18 with multiple sclerosis. The chain is built from TRBV28 and TRBJ2-1, with D possibly matching TRBD2 (6 bases). Specimen: blood. The CDR3 protein is CASRSPGGSYNEQFF. CDR3 DNA sequence: TGTGCCAGCAGGTCCCCCGGGGGCTCCTACAATGAGCAGTTCTTC.